This T cell receptor (beta chain) stems from a study of CD8 T cells in ankylosing spondylitis. Quantitative 5'-RACE with molecular barcodes was used to make the TCR beta libraries. MiXCR was run by TCRdb on the 5' RACE reads, yielding one entry per CDR3 protein. This table has roughly 230,000 distinct CDR3 sequences, approximately 20% appearing once. Per the germline V gene, CDR1 is SGHDT and CDR2 is YYEEEE. CDR3 length equals 15 residues. The V gene end was trimmed by 0 bases and the J gene end by 1 base; junction bases not matched to a gene: 3. Notes on the study in general: Made up of 7 to 9 highly homologous variants, a TCR beta motif appeared characteristic of ankylosing spondylitis blood. Some motif variants had been reported before (in reactive arthritis synovial fluid and blood).

This clonotype appeared a few times. Antigen: not known. Material: blood, either unsorted or a sorted T cell fraction (not recorded which). The clonotype originates from a male donor with ankylosing spondylitis or in good health (not recorded which). The gene calls are TRBV5-6 and TRBJ2-5; 7 bases line up with TRBD2. CDR3 in DNA: TGTGCCAGCAGCTTGGCCATAGCGGGCCAAGAGACCCAGTACTTC. Translating it yields CASSLAIAGQETQYF.